This paragraph covers one T cell receptor beta chain sequence. The antigen remains unidentified. The record originates from a study of blood T cells in healthy people across ages. At the level of the study: Through template switching, about one barcoded beta molecule was captured per two T cells, as measured in model experiments.

Together with a sample-barcoded 5' primer, a J-beta primer mix was included in a second PCR lasting roughly 6 to 12 cycles. Using its own MiXCR run on the 5' RACE reads, TCRdb lists one record per CDR3 protein. The repertoire includes approximately 1.5 million distinct CDR3 sequences, about 35% of them detected once, and 11% sits in the top ten. General study results and limits: Measured against age, TCR beta diversity per million T cells decreased in a roughly linear manner.

Material for sequencing was blood. This TCR was recovered from a young woman in good health.

CDR3 sequence (DNA): TGTGCCAGCAGTCATCGCTTCGACAGGGCTCCGGGCGGCTACACCTTC. It codes for CASSHRFDRAPGGYTF. The chain has TRBV12-3 or TRBV12-4 and TRBJ1-2, with 7 bases matching TRBD1. The ends lost 5 bases at V and 8 bases at J; junction bases unmatched: 17. The CDR3 has 16 residues.